These 26 T cell receptor beta chains were all obtained from the same sample, sequenced in a study of blood T cell repertoires in COVID-19. The table came from immunoSEQ multiplex PCR; TCRdb's copy has only in-frame clones and leaves some out. The table lists 650,000 to 800,000 clones, 85% to 90% of them singletons. Sequencing used peripheral blood. The origin of the receptors is a woman under 30 with acute or convalescent COVID-19.

This clone was recorded only once. The chain carries TRBV5-1 and TRBJ1-5; 7 bases match TRBD1. CDR3 length equals 15 residues. V was pared by 5 bases and J by 0 bases, with 5 bases of the junction left unmatched. Germline-derived CDR1 and CDR2 are SGHRS and YFSETQ. The CDR3 sequence is CASSPGTDSNQPQHF. In DNA, the CDR3 is TGCGCCAGCAGTCCCGGGACAGATAGCAATCAGCCCCAGCATTTT.

This clone was observed a single time. V and J are TRBV6-6 and TRBJ1-2; weak D call: TRBD1 (5 bases). The CDR3 covers 16 residues. Germline V gives CDR1 MNHNY, CDR2 SVGAGI (reference sequence). Trimming cost V 5 bases and J 0 bases, with 16 bases left between them. CDR3 protein: CASSPGLRKANYGYTF. Here the CDR3 DNA reads TGTGCCAGCAGTCCGGGACTTCGGAAAGCTAACTATGGCTACACCTTC.

The chain recombines TRBV5-5 with TRBJ2-3, with D possibly TRBD2 on 5 matching bases. This CDR3 has 14 residues. The germline CDR1 and CDR2 sequences are SGHKS and YYEKEE (reference sequence). V lost 0 bases to trimming and J lost 1 base, with 6 bases between them. The CDR3 spells CASSLGGGTDTQYF. The CDR3 region has the DNA TGTGCCAGCAGCTTGGGGGGAGGCACAGATACGCAGTATTTT.

The chain is built from TRBV5-1 and TRBJ2-3, with 11 bases identical to TRBD2. The CDR3 totals 18 residues. The germline gives CDR1 SGHRS, CDR2 YFSETQ. Trimming cost V 0 bases and J 1 base; bases outside gene matches: 7. For the CDR3, the DNA is TGCGCCAGCAGCTTGGGCCCTAGCGGGGGGCTAGGCACAGATACGCAGTATTTT. Its protein product is CASSLGPSGGLGTDTQYF.

This clone showed up just once. This chain uses TRBV9 with TRBJ2-7, with D perhaps matching TRBD2 (5 bases). The CDR3 runs to 14 residues. The V end was cut by 4 bases, the J end by 0 bases, with 11 bases between. Germline V gene lookup returns CDR1 SGDLS and CDR2 YYNGEE. CDR3 nucleotide sequence: TGTGCCAGCAGCCCGAGAGGGAACTCCTACGAGCAGTACTTC. Amino acid sequence: CASSPRGNSYEQYF.

The count of this clone is one. V gene TRBV3-1 (or the pseudogene TRBV3-2) combines with J gene TRBJ1-2; maybe TRBD1 (5 bases). Germline-derived CDR1 and CDR2 are LGHDT and YNNKEL (reference sequence). This CDR3 spans 15 amino acids. V was cut by 1 base and J by 7 bases, with 16 bases left in between. The CDR3: CASSQVSTGRSGYTF. The CDR3 DNA follows: TGTGCCAGCAGCCAAGTGTCTACAGGACGAAGTGGCTACACCTTC.

The chain couples TRBV6-4 to TRBJ1-1; D gene uncertain. V lost 6 bases and J lost 4, with 12 bases in between. This CDR3 is built from 13 residues. Germline V gene data show CDR1 as MRHNA and CDR2 as SNTAGT. The CDR3 nucleotides read TGTGCCAGCAGGGCAAACGCGGGCACTGAAGCTTTCTTT. Amino acid sequence: CASRANAGTEAFF.

The rearrangement links TRBV5-1 to TRBJ1-2, with D hard to call. Germline V gene sequence: CDR1 SGHRS, CDR2 YFSETQ. The CDR3 loop spans 14 amino acids. The germline V and J ends were trimmed by 3 bases and 6 bases, with 15 bases remaining between them. The CDR3: CASSSDFRRDGYTF. The DNA for the CDR3 is TGCGCCAGCAGCTCCGATTTCCGGAGGGATGGCTACACCTTC. Variable domain in full (rest from reference TRBV5-1 and TRBJ1-2): KAGVTQTPRYLIKTRGQQVTLSCSPISGHRSVSWYQQTPGQGLQFLFEYFSETQRNKGNFPGRFSGRQFSNSRSEMNVSTLELGDSALYLCASSSDFRRDGYTFGSGTRLTVV.

This chain joins TRBV7-8 and TRBJ1-5; 11 positions match TRBD1. Looked up from germline, CDR1 is SGHVS and CDR2 is FQNEAQ. The junction had 8 bases not matched to a gene; V was cut back by 0 bases and J by 7 bases. This CDR3 spans 17 amino acids. In nucleotides, the CDR3 is TGTGCCAGCAGCTTAGCCCCTCTGCGGACAGGGGGCCAGCCCCAGCATTTT. This codes for CASSLAPLRTGGQPQHF. Based on the CDR3 plus reference TRBV7-8 and TRBJ1-5, the full variable domain is GAGVSQSPRYKVAKRGQDVALRCDPISGHVSLFWYQQALGQGPEFLTYFQNEAQLDKSGLPSDRFFAERPEGSVSTLKIQRTQQEDSAVYLCASSLAPLRTGGQPQHFGDGTRLSIL.

This clone appeared once. The chain is built from TRBV19 and TRBJ1-5; 7 bases match TRBD1. Trimming removed 3 bases from V and 5 bases from J; junction bases left unmatched: 4. CDR1 is LNHDA, CDR2 SQIVND, per germline (reference sequence). There are 14 residues in the CDR3. Here the CDR3 reads CASSIVRGDQPQHF. In DNA, the CDR3 is TGTGCCAGTAGTATTGTCAGGGGGGATCAGCCCCAGCATTTT. Looking up the rest from reference TRBV19 and TRBJ1-5 gives the full variable domain: DGGITQSPKYLFRKEGQNVTLSCEQNLNHDAMYWYRQDPGQGLRLIYYSQIVNDFQKGDIAEGYSVSREKKESFPLTVTSAQKNPTAFYLCASSIVRGDQPQHFGDGTRLSIL.

The chain carries TRBV15 and TRBJ2-7, with a possible D match to TRBD1 (6 bases). V was shortened by 9 bases and J by 7 bases, with 16 bases between the two germline ends. The CDR3 consists of 12 residues. CDR1 and CDR2 (germline): LNHNV, YYDKDF (reference sequence). The CDR3 region has the DNA TGTGCCACGGGACATCCGAGTGCTGAGCAGTACTTC. The encoded protein is CATGHPSAEQYF.

Turning to this clone: This CDR3 is also generated by other DNA sequences in the sample. This chain connects TRBV9 to TRBJ2-2, with 11 positions matching TRBD1. Germline assignment: CDR1 SGDLS and CDR2 YYNGEE. This CDR3 comprises 16 residues. J gave up 3 bases and V 3 bases, and 4 bases lay outside the gene matches. This CDR3 reads CASSGTGGADTGELFF. The DNA for the CDR3 is TGTGCCAGCAGCGGGACAGGGGGCGCCGACACCGGGGAGCTGTTTTTT.

The gene calls are TRBV5-6 and TRBJ1-1; 8 bases are shared with TRBD1. In germline, CDR1 is SGHDT, CDR2 YYEEEE. The CDR3 loop spans 16 amino acids. Germline trimming cut 3 bases from V and 4 bases from J; bases unmatched to any gene: 11. This CDR3 is CASSYGQGSLSTEAFF. CDR3 bases: TGTGCCAGCAGCTATGGACAGGGCAGCCTCTCCACTGAAGCTTTCTTT.

This clone was counted once. The chain recombines TRBV5-1 with TRBJ1-2; TRBD1 aligns across 7 bases. Germline V lookup: CDR1 SGHRS, CDR2 YFSETQ. The trim removed 7 bases at V and 8 bases at J, leaving 11 bases unmatched. This CDR3 spans 13 amino acids. The CDR3 reads CASRQGRSEGYTF. The CDR3 bases are TGCGCCAGCCGACAGGGCAGAAGTGAAGGCTACACCTTC. Filled out from reference TRBV5-1 and TRBJ1-2, the complete variable domain reads KAGVTQTPRYLIKTRGQQVTLSCSPISGHRSVSWYQQTPGQGLQFLFEYFSETQRNKGNFPGRFSGRQFSNSRSEMNVSTLELGDSALYLCASRQGRSEGYTFGSGTRLTVV.

The chain couples TRBV15 to TRBJ2-1; weak D call: TRBD1 (6 bases). The CDR3 sequence is 17 residues long. Germline CDR1 LNHNV, CDR2 YYDKDF (reference sequence). V was clipped by 5 bases and J by 0 bases, with 17 bases between them. The CDR3 loop reads CATSPHVTGSSYNEQFF. The CDR3 coding sequence is TGTGCCACCAGCCCCCACGTGACAGGTAGCTCCTACAATGAGCAGTTCTTC. Using reference TRBV15 and TRBJ2-1 for the parts outside the CDR3, the full variable domain is DAMVIQNPRYQVTQFGKPVTLSCSQTLNHNVMYWYQQKSSQAPKLLFHYYDKDFNNEADTPDNFQSRRPNTSFCFLDIRSPGLGDTAMYLCATSPHVTGSSYNEQFFGPGTRLTVL.

Remarks on this clone: At the DNA level, this CDR3 is encoded by other sequences in the same sample as well. The chain uses TRBV9 and TRBJ1-2; TRBD1 matches 9 bases. The CDR3 loop spans 13 amino acids. V shed 4 bases, J shed 8 bases, and the junction held 6 bases outside the gene matches. From germline, CDR1 is SGDLS and CDR2 YYNGEE. The CDR3 nucleotides are TGTGCCAGCAGCCCACGGACAGGGGACGGCTACACCTTC. Protein product: CASSPRTGDGYTF.

J is TRBJ1-1 and V is TRBV6-5, with D perhaps TRBD1 (5 bases). This CDR3 comprises 13 residues. Per germline, CDR1 MNHEY and CDR2 SVGAGI. Between the trimmed V and J ends, which lost 2 bases and 9 bases, there was a span of 13 bases. Here the CDR3 DNA reads TGTGCCAGCAGTTACGGGGCAGGGACTAAAGCTTTCTTT. Protein product: CASSYGAGTKAFF.

The J gene is TRBJ1-1, the V gene TRBV6-2 or TRBV6-3, with TRBD1 as a possible D gene (5 bases). Per the germline V gene, CDR1 is MNHEY and CDR2 is SVGEGT. Trimming removed 4 bases at V and 0 bases at J, with 9 bases between. The length of the CDR3 is 14 residues. CDR3 DNA: TGTGCCAGCAGTTCGGGGGATATGAACACTGAAGCTTTCTTT. It specifies CASSSGDMNTEAFF.

This clone has just a few counts. V and J are TRBV30 and TRBJ2-7; 7 positions match TRBD1. Trimming removed 1 base from V and 4 bases from J; junction bases left unmatched: 4. There are 13 residues in the CDR3. Germline CDR1 GTSNPN, CDR2 SVGIG (reference sequence). CDR3 DNA: TGTGCCTGGAGTGCAAACAGGGGTTACGAGCAGTACTTC. Translated: CAWSANRGYEQYF.

This chain links TRBV19 with TRBJ1-5; 7 bases agree with TRBD1. Looked up from germline, CDR1 is LNHDA and CDR2 is SQIVND (reference sequence). V shed 1 base, J shed 4 bases, and the junction held 7 bases outside the gene matches. This CDR3 is built from 16 residues. CDR3 sequence reads: CASSIGWAGGNQPQHF. The CDR3 bases are TGTGCCAGTAGTATAGGGTGGGCAGGGGGGAATCAGCCCCAGCATTTT.

V usage is TRBV24-1 and J usage is TRBJ2-2, with 10 bases lining up with TRBD1. CDR1 is KGHDR and CDR2 is SFDVKD in the germline V gene. J was trimmed by 6 bases and V by 2 bases; bases with no gene match: 5. This CDR3 spans 16 amino acids. For the CDR3, the DNA is TGTGCCACCAGTGATTCCAGGACAGGGGGGGCCGGGGAGCTGTTTTTT. Protein: CATSDSRTGGAGELFF.

The CDR3 protein is CAWSVIKGVGEQYF. The CDR3 DNA is TGTGCCTGGAGTGTTATTAAGGGGGTGGGCGAGCAGTACTTC. The chain uses TRBV30 and TRBJ2-7; the D gene is possibly TRBD1 (6 bases). Germline V gene lookup returns CDR1 GTSNPN and CDR2 SVGIG (reference sequence). The CDR3 runs 14 residues. The germline V and J ends were trimmed by 0 bases and 6 bases, with 15 bases remaining between them. The full variable domain, its missing parts supplied by reference TRBV30 and TRBJ2-7, is SQTIHQWPATLVQPVGSPLSLECTVEGTSNPNLYWYRQAAGRGLQLLFYSVGIGQISSEVPQNLSASRPQDRQFILSSKKLLLSDSGFYLCAWSVIKGVGEQYFGPGTRLTVT.

This clone appeared once. The V call is TRBV5-6, the J call TRBJ2-1; possible D gene TRBD1, 6 bases. Germline assignment: CDR1 SGHDT and CDR2 YYEEEE. The CDR3 runs to 13 residues. V was trimmed by 1 base and J by 6 bases, leaving 8 bases between them. The CDR3 loop is CASSLLGGNEQFF. CDR3 nucleotides: TGTGCCAGCAGCTTGCTAGGGGGCAATGAGCAGTTCTTC.

This sequence joins TRBV27 and TRBJ2-7; 9 bases fit TRBD1. The CDR3 contains 17 residues. With 1 base clipped from V and 2 bases from J, the junction kept 9 bases outside the gene matches. Germline values: CDR1 MNHEY, CDR2 SMNVEV (reference sequence). DNA of the CDR3: TGTGCCAGCAGTTTATACGGGACAGGGTTCCCTCCCTACGAGCAGTACTTC. It encodes CASSLYGTGFPPYEQYF.

CDR3 DNA: TGTGCCAGCAGCAAAACGAGCTCCTACAATGAGCAGTTCTTC. Translated: CASSKTSSYNEQFF. The chain is built from TRBV6-5 and TRBJ2-1; D not resolved. The CDR3 totals 14 residues. The V end lost 6 bases, the J end lost 0 bases, and 9 bases lay between the germline ends. Germline V lookup: CDR1 MNHEY, CDR2 SVGAGI.

The DNA for the CDR3 is TGTGCCAGTAGCAGGGACAGGGAAGAGACCCAGTACTTC. It yields the protein CASSRDREETQYF. The V call is TRBV19, the J call TRBJ2-5, with TRBD1 identical over 9 bases. Germline V gives CDR1 LNHDA, CDR2 SQIVND (reference sequence). V lost 6 bases and J lost 3; bases outside the gene matches: 2. This CDR3 contains 13 residues.